This T cell receptor beta chain came from a study of spatial heterogeneity in lung cancer. Noted time point: sample taken at primary tumor resection. There were 65 or so donors, all of them untreated patients with early-stage non-small cell lung cancer. Whole RNA came from tumor, nontumor lung or frozen PBMC and was sequenced without being sorted. CDR3 size: 15 residues. Germline V gives CDR1 LGHDT, CDR2 YNNKEL (reference sequence). The V and J ends lost 4 bases and 1 base respectively, with 13 bases between them. In this sample, this clonotype turned up a few times. Antigen unknown. Study-wide results and caveats: Resection saw ubiquitous expanded tumor TCRs appear in blood more than follow-up did.

Each CDR3 protein gets one entry after TCRdb re-called the 5' RACE reads with MiXCR. The sample lists about 92,000 distinct CDR3 sequences; 10% to 15% were seen once. The genes are TRBV3-1 and TRBJ2-5; no firm D call. The receptor was derived from a male donor with early-stage non-small cell lung cancer. The material sequenced was PBMCs, taken at surgery. The CDR3 bases are TGTGCCAGCAGCCTAACGACTGGTGCCCAAGAGACCCAGTACTTC. This translates into CASSLTTGAQETQYF.